The rows below give T cell receptor beta chains drawn from one sample of a study of blood T cell repertoires in COVID-19. This table comes from immunoSEQ multiplex PCR, and its TCRdb copy is limited to in-frame clones, with some not included. The data contain approximately 150,000 clones, more than 75% of them singletons. Sequencing was performed on PBMCs or T cells enriched from blood (not recorded which). The source is a man in his forties or fifties who had recovered from COVID-19. Each CDR3 is given with its conserved first and last residue. The order of the fields is V gene, J gene, clone size, D gene, CDR3 protein, CDR3 DNA. The D gene is left open where the match is weak. Size is stated for part of the rows, as once, few or many counts, or as a class when the clone is expanded.

TRBV19,TRBJ2-1,.,.,CASSSGGAGNNEQFF,TGTGCCAGTAGCTCGGGCGGGGCGGGGAACAATGAGCAGTTCTTC
TRBV6-5,TRBJ1-4,.,.,CASETANEKLFF,TGTGCCAGCGAAACAGCTAATGAAAAACTGTTTTTT
TRBV4-1,TRBJ2-3,.,.,CASSQDHGSRYKTGGTDTQYF,TGCGCCAGCAGCCAAGATCACGGCTCCCGGTATAAGACAGGAGGCACAGATACGCAGTATTTT
TRBV3-1/TRBV3-2,TRBJ2-3,.,TRBD1,CASSPRDRLADTQYF,TGTGCCAGCAGCCCTAGGGACAGGTTGGCAGATACGCAGTATTTT
TRBV30,TRBJ2-4,.,.,CAWNQDRRGDIQYF,TGTGCCTGGAACCAGGACAGGAGGGGTGACATTCAGTACTTC
TRBV30,TRBJ2-1,.,.,CAWSPETLVGHGVF,TGTGCCTGGAGTCCCGAGACCCTTGTGGGACATGGCGTCTTC
TRBV5-1,TRBJ1-5,.,TRBD1,CASSHGQGRDQPQHF,TGCGCCAGCAGTCACGGACAGGGCAGGGACCAGCCCCAGCATTTT
TRBV6-6,TRBJ2-5,.,TRBD1,CASRTGEETQYF,TGTGCCAGCAGGACAGGGGAGGAGACCCAGTACTTC
TRBV4-1,TRBJ2-3,.,.,CASSQGQGMTDTQYF,TGCGCCAGCAGCCAGGGGCAGGGGATGACAGATACGCAGTATTTT
TRBV30,TRBJ2-5,once,TRBD1,CAWSTGANQETQYF,TGTGCCTGGAGTACAGGGGCAAATCAAGAGACCCAGTACTTC
TRBV18,TRBJ1-2,.,TRBD1,CASSPEGQGRIYGYTF,TGTGCCAGTTCACCGGAGGGACAGGGACGCATCTATGGCTACACCTTC
TRBV7-6,TRBJ2-1,.,TRBD2,CASSFGVAGGQFF,TGTGCCAGCAGCTTCGGGGTAGCGGGAGGGCAGTTCTTC
TRBV2,TRBJ1-1,.,.,CASTSGAMNTEAFF,TGTGCCAGCACGTCAGGGGCAATGAACACTGAAGCTTTCTTT
TRBV5-1,TRBJ2-3,.,.,CASSFGGGTDTQYF,TGCGCCAGCAGCTTCGGCGGGGGCACAGATACGCAGTATTTT
TRBV5-1,TRBJ1-3,.,.,CASSPGRGPRDTIYF,TGCGCCAGCAGCCCTGGCAGGGGCCCCAGGGACACCATATATTTT
TRBV30,TRBJ1-1,.,.,CAWTGGNTEAFF,TGTGCCTGGACAGGAGGGAACACTGAAGCTTTCTTT
TRBV27,TRBJ1-2,.,TRBD1,CASSGESGTGPGYTF,TGTGCCAGCAGTGGAGAGTCTGGGACAGGACCTGGCTACACCTTC
TRBV24-1,TRBJ1-2,.,.,CATSDSLRGYTF,TGTGCCACCAGTGATTCCCTCAGGGGCTACACCTTC
TRBV19,TRBJ1-5,.,TRBD1,CATKPGQGEDGQPQHF,TGTGCCACAAAACCGGGACAGGGGGAAGACGGTCAGCCCCAGCATTTT
TRBV6-7,TRBJ1-2,.,TRBD1,CASNPDRGDYGYTF,TGTGCCAGCAACCCGGACAGGGGTGACTATGGCTACACCTTC
TRBV7-9,TRBJ1-1,once,.,CASSLAYPGNTEAFF,TGTGCCAGCAGCTTAGCCTATCCGGGAAACACTGAAGCTTTCTTT
TRBV5-1,TRBJ1-1,.,TRBD1,CASSLARGVTEAFF,TGCGCCAGCAGCTTGGCCAGGGGGGTCACTGAAGCTTTCTTT
TRBV2,TRBJ2-5,.,.,CASSPLIVRRETQYF,TGTGCCAGCAGCCCCCTCATAGTACGGAGAGAGACCCAGTACTTC
TRBV4-2,TRBJ2-2,.,TRBD2,CASSQGRGLAGTGELFF,TGTGCCAGCAGCCAAGGAAGGGGACTAGCGGGGACCGGGGAGCTGTTTTTT
TRBV10-3,TRBJ2-2,.,.,CAISKGSTFPGELFF,TGTGCCATCAGCAAGGGGTCCACCTTCCCCGGGGAGCTGTTTTTT
TRBV12-5,TRBJ2-6,.,.,CASGLVSSSSGANVLTF,TGTGCTAGTGGTTTGGTTTCGAGCTCCTCTGGGGCCAACGTCCTGACTTTC